The 30 T cell receptor beta chains below all came from one sample that was sequenced in a study of T cells in Graves' hyperthyroidism and ophthalmopathy (dated by TCRdb to the late 2010s). The method was multiplex PCR. Data came from an Illumina HiSeq 2000. The TCR beta CDR3 regions were amplified from the RNA transcripts. For the first round of RT-PCR on the TCR CDR3, the HTBI primer set was used together with the Qiagen OneStep RT-PCR kit. The public reads were reanalyzed by TCRdb: fastp trimming at Q25, MiXCR alignment, in-frame beta chains only. Every distinct CDR3 protein forms one entry, paired with its most common genes and DNA. Recorded for this sample are about 620,000 distinct CDR3 sequences; about 17% of them occurred a single time. 3% to 4.5% of the sample comes from the top ten. The source material was blood. These receptors all come from a young woman with Graves' hyperthyroidism.

This clonotype appeared a single time. The genes are TRBV14 and TRBJ2-7; tentative D call: TRBD2 (5 bases). This CDR3 region has 14 residues. The V end was cut by 2 bases, the J end by 2 bases, with 10 bases between. The germline gives CDR1 SGHDN, CDR2 FVKESK. The CDR3 sequence: CASSQYRGTYEQYF. The DNA of the CDR3 is TGTGCCAGCAGCCAATACCGGGGAACCTACGAGCAGTACTTC.

This chain links TRBV5-1 with TRBJ2-5; D perhaps matches TRBD2 (6 bases). V was clipped by 4 bases and J by 5 bases, with 21 bases between them. Looked up from germline, CDR1 is SGHRS and CDR2 is YFSETQ. The CDR3 has 16 amino acids. The CDR3 spells CASSGGLQTEVETQYF. DNA of the CDR3: TGCGCCAGCAGCGGGGGGTTACAAACGGAGGTGGAGACCCAGTACTTC.

This clonotype was recorded at least ten times. V is TRBV30 and J is TRBJ2-1; 9 bases match TRBD1. Germline assignment: CDR1 GTSNPN and CDR2 SVGIG (reference sequence). The J segment lost 4 bases and the V segment lost 2 bases, leaving 15 bases of the junction unmatched. CDR3 length: 18 amino acids. The CDR3 is CAWSLKTGTGLRYNEQFF. DNA for the CDR3: TGTGCCTGGAGTCTAAAGACTGGGACAGGGCTTCGTTACAATGAGCAGTTCTTC.

This clonotype was seen only a few times. CDR3 residues: CASSIFGEGERGGVSYNEQFF. DNA for the CDR3: TGTGCCAGTAGTATCTTTGGGGAAGGTGAGAGGGGGGGAGTCTCCTACAATGAGCAGTTCTTC. The V call is TRBV19, the J call TRBJ2-1; tentatively, D is TRBD2 (7 bases). Deletions cut 3 bases from V and 0 bases from J, with 27 bases between. The germline V gene encodes CDR1 LNHDA and CDR2 SQIVND (reference sequence). CDR3 length: 21 residues. The full variable domain, its missing parts supplied by reference TRBV19 and TRBJ2-1, is DGGITQSPKYLFRKEGQNVTLSCEQNLNHDAMYWYRQDPGQGLRLIYYSQIVNDFQKGDIAEGYSVSREKKESFPLTVTSAQKNPTAFYLCASSIFGEGERGGVSYNEQFFGPGTRLTVL.

This clonotype was detected a few times. Given the absence of the conserved phenylalanine or tryptophan at the CDR3 end, a read error is likely. This rearrangement joins TRBV7-2 to TRBJ2-1; 10 positions agree with TRBD2. The V gene end was trimmed by 5 bases and the J gene end by 9 bases; junction bases not matched to a gene: 13. Per the germline V gene, CDR1 is SGHTA and CDR2 is FQGNSA. This CDR3 comprises 16 residues. The CDR3 region has the DNA TGTGCCAGCAGCCCACCGGGACTAGCGCTAGGAGGTGAGCAGTTCTCC. It encodes CASSPPGLALGGEQFS.

This clonotype was detected ten times or more. Germline is not matched at one junction end, which may reflect a read error. This chain connects TRBV2 to TRBJ2-2; a weak D match, TRBD2 (5 bases). CDR1 is SNHLY and CDR2 is FYNNEI in the germline V gene. The CDR3 is 15 residues long. Here the CDR3 DNA reads TGTGCCAGCAGTGCGGAGGAAGGGAACGCCGGGGAGCTGTTTTTT. Residues: CASSAEEGNAGELFF.

In its sample, this clonotype was seen many times. The chain couples TRBV2 to TRBJ1-1; no definite D call. This CDR3 comprises 14 residues. CDR1 and CDR2 (germline): SNHLY, FYNNEI. Between the trimmed V and J ends, which lost 1 base and 0 bases, there was a span of 6 bases. The DNA of the CDR3 is TGTGCCAGCAGTGAAGGTTCCATGAACACTGAAGCTTTCTTT. Protein: CASSEGSMNTEAFF.

In this sample, this clonotype turned up many times. V and J are TRBV28 and TRBJ2-7, with D unclear. Per germline, CDR1 MDHEN and CDR2 SYDVKM. Trimming cost V 5 bases and J 0 bases, with 8 bases left between them. CDR3 length: 13 residues. The CDR3 DNA is TGTGCCAGCAGTCTCCTCCACTCCTACGAGCAGTACTTC. Translation: CASSLLHSYEQYF.

This clonotype appeared many times. This chain links TRBV5-1 with TRBJ2-7, with 8 bases fitting TRBD2. This CDR3 has 15 amino acids. Looked up from germline, CDR1 is SGHRS and CDR2 is YFSETQ. With V trimmed by 3 bases and J by 2 bases, 7 bases remained unmatched. The CDR3 is CASSSNSGSPYEQYF. The CDR3 region has the DNA TGCGCCAGCAGCTCGAACAGCGGGAGTCCCTACGAGCAGTACTTC.

This clonotype was counted at least ten times. This chain uses TRBV30 with TRBJ1-4; D remains ambiguous. Trimming shortened V by 4 bases and J by 4 bases, and 10 bases separated the two germline ends. The CDR3 spans 13 residues. The germline V gene encodes CDR1 GTSNPN and CDR2 SVGIG (reference sequence). CDR3 protein: CAWNARYNEKLFF. CDR3 bases: TGTGCCTGGAACGCACGGTATAATGAAAAACTGTTTTTT.

There are a few counts of this clonotype. This chain uses TRBV25-1 with TRBJ1-1; no firm D call. The CDR3 totals 16 residues. The ends were cut back, 4 bases at V and 0 bases at J, with 15 bases in the middle. Germline assignment: CDR1 MGHDK and CDR2 SYGVNS. CDR3 nucleotides: TGTGCCAGCAGTGTACCCGACAAGACTATGAACACTGAAGCTTTCTTT. Translating gives CASSVPDKTMNTEAFF.

This clonotype showed up just a few times. The J gene is TRBJ1-3, the V gene TRBV4-1; perhaps TRBD1 as D (6 bases). Between the trimmed V and J ends, which lost 0 bases and 1 base, there was a span of 10 bases. CDR3 length: 16 residues. Germline V gene lookup returns CDR1 MGHRA and CDR2 YSYEKL. This CDR3 is CASSQETGLSGNTIYF. The CDR3 DNA reads TGCGCCAGCAGCCAAGAAACAGGGCTTTCTGGAAACACCATATATTTT.

This clonotype was picked up many times. This chain connects TRBV11-2 to TRBJ2-7; 8 bases are a match to TRBD2. CDR1 is SGHAT, CDR2 FQNNGV, per germline. J lost 1 base, V lost 5 bases, and 7 bases had no gene match. CDR3 length equals 15 residues. The CDR3 DNA follows: TGTGCCAGCAGCCCTAACCCGGGGGGGTCCTACGAGCAGTACTTC. Encoded protein: CASSPNPGGSYEQYF.

This clonotype was found a few times. The chain joins TRBV6-2 or TRBV6-3 to TRBJ2-7; no reliable D call. The CDR3 has 13 amino acids. Germline V gene lookup returns CDR1 MNHEY and CDR2 SVGEGT. Trimming removed 8 bases at V and 0 bases at J, with 11 bases between. As DNA, the CDR3 is TGTGCCAGCCTCTCAAGGGACTCCTACGAGCAGTACTTC. Encoded protein: CASLSRDSYEQYF.

This clonotype showed up many times. The gene calls are TRBV9 and TRBJ2-7; TRBD2 matches at 10 bases. The CDR3 is made up of 15 amino acids. Germline CDR1 reads SGDLS; CDR2 reads YYNGEE. J was trimmed by 7 bases and V by 3 bases; bases with no gene match: 10. CDR3: CASSGASGGQAEQYF. As DNA, the CDR3 is TGTGCCAGCAGCGGCGCTAGCGGGGGCCAGGCAGAGCAGTACTTC.

This clonotype showed up just a few times. V is TRBV12-5 and J is TRBJ1-2; TRBD1 might be the D (6 bases). Germline CDR1 and CDR2: LGHNT and FRNRAP. The CDR3 runs to 19 residues. The V end was cut by 3 bases, the J end by 8 bases, with 31 bases between. Written as DNA, the CDR3 is TGTGCTAGTGGTTTTAATTTTGTCCTTCCGGGACAACAGCGGGAGGGCTACACCTTC. It codes for CASGFNFVLPGQQREGYTF.

V and J are TRBV5-5 and TRBJ2-2; D gene unclear. CDR3 size: 13 residues. Deletions cut 2 bases from V and 2 bases from J, with 4 bases between. The germline gives CDR1 SGHKS, CDR2 YYEKEE (reference sequence). The CDR3 is CASSFINTGELFF. CDR3 sequence (DNA): TGTGCCAGCAGCTTCATAAACACCGGGGAGCTGTTTTTT.

The chain has TRBV27 and TRBJ2-5; no definite D call. This CDR3 has 14 amino acids. Trimming removed 3 bases at V and 4 bases at J, with 12 bases between. Germline V lookup: CDR1 MNHEY, CDR2 SMNVEV (reference sequence). This chain's CDR3 is CASSFFSNGETQYF. CDR3 coding DNA: TGTGCCAGCAGTTTCTTCAGTAACGGAGAGACCCAGTACTTC.

About this clonotype: One end of the junction is discordant with germline, which a read error may explain. The chain joins TRBV10-3 to TRBJ1-6; D remains ambiguous. CDR3 length: 14 residues. CDR1 and CDR2 from the germline V gene are ENHRY and SYGVKD. The DNA for the CDR3 is TGTGCCATCAGTGAGGTGTCCTCTAATTCACCCCTCCACTTT. Its translation is CAISEVSSNSPLHF.

In its sample, this clonotype was seen many times. The chain has TRBV5-1 and TRBJ1-2; D is uncertain. The V gene lost 2 bases and the J gene lost 4 bases, with 9 bases spanning the gap. The germline CDR1 and CDR2 sequences are SGHRS and YFSETQ. The CDR3 spans 13 residues. The CDR3 coding sequence is TGCGCCAGCAGCTTCCCCGGCACCTATGGCTACACCTTC. This sequence encodes CASSFPGTYGYTF.

The chain recombines TRBV7-9 with TRBJ2-7, with 7 bases matching TRBD2. Trimming at V came to 4 bases and at J to 7 bases, leaving 7 bases not matched to a gene. The germline V gene encodes CDR1 SEHNR and CDR2 FQNEAQ (reference sequence). This CDR3 is 13 amino acids long. CDR3 sequence reads: CASSSRTSAEQYF. DNA for the CDR3: TGTGCCAGCAGCTCCCGGACTAGTGCTGAGCAGTACTTC.

This clonotype has ten or more counts. This chain connects TRBV2 to TRBJ2-7; 8 bases are shared with TRBD2. The CDR3 is 13 residues long. Germline values: CDR1 SNHLY, CDR2 FYNNEI. J was trimmed by 6 bases and V by 11 bases; bases with no gene match: 12. Here the CDR3 DNA reads TGTGCCGGACACAGCGGGAGAATAGGCGAGCAGTACTTC. Encoded protein: CAGHSGRIGEQYF.

J is TRBJ1-3 and V is TRBV5-6; no reliable D call. Trimming pared 1 base from V and 4 bases from J, leaving 3 bases between. This CDR3 contains 12 residues. Germline values: CDR1 SGHDT, CDR2 YYEEEE. The CDR3 region is CASSLMGNTIYF. The DNA for the CDR3 is TGTGCCAGCAGCTTGATGGGAAACACCATATATTTT.

Regarding this clonotype: A read error is possible here, since a much larger clone lies one base away. The chain's CDR3 is CASSAGTNHYGQFF. The CDR3 bases are TGTGCCAGCAGTGCCGGGACTAATCATTATGGGCAGTTCTTC. The chain joins TRBV27 to TRBJ2-1, with 7 positions matching TRBD2. There are 14 residues in the CDR3. V shed 5 bases, J shed 12 bases, and the junction held 13 bases outside the gene matches. The V gene's germline CDR1 is MNHEY and CDR2 SMNVEV (reference sequence).

CDR3 amino acids: CASSPRRANYGYTF. The CDR3 DNA reads TGTGCCAGCAGCCCCCGACGGGCTAACTATGGCTACACCTTC. The chain carries TRBV16 and TRBJ1-2; no clear D. V was clipped by 4 bases and J by 0 bases, with 9 bases between them. Germline V gives CDR1 KGHSY, CDR2 FQNENV. This CDR3 region has 14 residues.

This clonotype has a count of ten or more. This chain uses TRBV5-1 with TRBJ2-3, with D unresolved. This CDR3 spans 16 amino acids. The V gene's germline CDR1 is SGHRS and CDR2 YFSETQ. The V gene lost 0 bases and the J gene lost 2 bases, with 13 bases spanning the gap. Here the CDR3 DNA reads TGCGCCAGCAGCTTGGGATTCTTCCAATCCACAGATACGCAGTATTTT. Translated: CASSLGFFQSTDTQYF.

This clonotype was seen more than once but under ten times. The chain uses TRBV6-5 and TRBJ2-1, with TRBD2 matching over 9 bases. V lost 2 bases to trimming and J lost 8 bases; unmatched junction nucleotides: 7. This CDR3 has 15 residues. The germline CDR1 and CDR2 sequences are MNHEY and SVGAGI. The CDR3 DNA is TGTGCCAGCAGTTACGAGGCGGGAGGGCCCGATGAGCAGTTCTTC. It encodes CASSYEAGGPDEQFF.

This clonotype was detected many times. The chain links TRBV28 to TRBJ2-1, with unresolved D. Deletions cut 5 bases from V and 10 bases from J, with 15 bases between. In germline, CDR1 is MDHEN, CDR2 SYDVKM. CDR3 length equals 13 residues. The CDR3 is CASSPFNTREQFF. The CDR3 DNA is TGTGCCAGCAGTCCGTTTAACACTCGAGAGCAGTTCTTC. Drawing the rest from reference TRBV28 and TRBJ2-1, the complete variable domain is DVKVTQSSRYLVKRTGEKVFLECVQDMDHENMFWYRQDPGLGLRLIYFSYDVKMKEKGDIPEGYSVSREKKERFSLILESASTNQTSMYLCASSPFNTREQFFGPGTRLTVL.

The rearrangement links TRBV19 to TRBJ1-5; the match to TRBD1 covers 8 bases. The CDR3 length is 14 residues. Per germline, CDR1 LNHDA and CDR2 SQIVND (reference sequence). V gave up 8 bases and J gave up 6 bases; unmatched junction bases: 9. The CDR3 reads CASSATGDSQPQHF. The CDR3 DNA reads TGTGCCAGTTCCGCGACAGGGGATAGTCAGCCCCAGCATTTT.

This clonotype has a handful of counts. The chain combines TRBV9 with TRBJ1-1, with 8 positions matching TRBD1. V gave up 3 bases and J gave up 11 bases; unmatched junction bases: 9. CDR1 is SGDLS, CDR2 YYNGEE, per germline. The CDR3 extends over 13 amino acids. The CDR3 is CASSADRGNAAFF. The CDR3 DNA reads as TGTGCCAGCAGCGCCGACAGGGGAAATGCGGCTTTCTTT.